This TCR beta chain came from a study of regulatory T cells in long-lasting Graves disease. Study-wide results and caveats: TCR diversity in persistent Graves' patients was below that of newly diagnosed ones.

Stated time point: persistent/refractory GD, antithyroid drugs over 5 years with positive TRAb. Making the TCR library involved RNA that had been extracted from PBMCs. A note on this clonotype: Its antigen is undetermined.

Germline V lookup: CDR1 MNHEY, CDR2 SVGEGT. Between the trimmed V and J ends, which lost 0 bases and 4 bases, there was a span of 10 bases. The CDR3 is 15 amino acids. The TCR beta library used iRepertoire HTBI primers with Arm-PCR amplification of CDR3. TCRdb re-analysed the multiplex PCR reads in MiXCR, keeping a single row per CDR3 protein. The profile shows about 660,000 distinct CDR3 sequences, around 30% of them singletons. The sample in question was peripheral blood mononuclear cells (PBMCs), obtained when the disease was refractory, from a patient treated with antithyroid drugs. The chain links TRBV6-2 or TRBV6-3 to TRBJ1-3; no clear D. The source is a female donor with Graves disease. CDR3 sequence: CASSYSKHLGNTIYF. The CDR3 DNA follows: TGTGCCAGCAGTTACTCGAAGCATTTAGGAAACACCATATATTTT.